The clone carrying this T cell receptor beta chain has ten or more counts. This record belongs to a study of T-cell reconstitution after alpha-beta-depleted transplantation in children. Preparation of the TCRbeta library was carried out with unique molecular identifiers. TCRdb called the PCR reads again in MiXCR, with one record for every CDR3 protein. The sample carries more than 250,000 distinct CDR3 sequences, 9.9% recorded once. This sequence was found in a human donor who donated a stem cell graft to a child with SCID. This specimen was PBMCs from the stem cell graft donor, taken from the stem cell graft.

CDR3 nucleotide sequence: TGTGCCGCGGGGGGTGAGCAGTTCTTC. It specifies CAAGGEQFF. The chain employs TRBV24-1 and TRBJ2-1; 8 bases match TRBD2. The CDR3 contains 9 residues. Per the germline V gene, CDR1 is KGHDR and CDR2 is SFDVKD. Trimming took 12 bases from V and 9 from J; bases not matched to a gene: 0.